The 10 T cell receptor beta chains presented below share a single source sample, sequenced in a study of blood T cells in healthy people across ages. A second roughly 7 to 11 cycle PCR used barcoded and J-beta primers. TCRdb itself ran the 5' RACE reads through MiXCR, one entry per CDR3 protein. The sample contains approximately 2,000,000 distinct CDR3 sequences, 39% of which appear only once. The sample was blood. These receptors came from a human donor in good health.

CDR3 DNA: TGCGCCAGCAGCCAAGAAAGGGGACAGGGGGTTACTGAAGCTTTCTTT. Translating gives CASSQERGQGVTEAFF. The chain couples TRBV4-1 to TRBJ1-1; 11 positions match TRBD1. V shed 0 bases and J 5 bases; nucleotides not matched to a gene: 5. The CDR3 spans 16 residues. Germline-derived CDR1 and CDR2 are MGHRA and YSYEKL.

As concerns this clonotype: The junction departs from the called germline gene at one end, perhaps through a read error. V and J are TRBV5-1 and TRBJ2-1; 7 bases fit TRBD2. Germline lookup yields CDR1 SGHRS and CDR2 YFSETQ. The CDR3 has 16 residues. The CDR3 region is CASSLIQRESYNERFF. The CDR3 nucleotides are TGCGCCAGCAGCTTGATCCAGCGGGAATCCTACAATGAGCGGTTCTTC. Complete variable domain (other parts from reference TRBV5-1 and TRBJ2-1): KAGVTQTPRYLIKTRGQQVTLSCSPISGHRSVSWYQQTPGQGLQFLFEYFSETQRNKGNFPGRFSGRQFSNSRSEMNVSTLELGDSALYLCASSLIQRESYNERFFGPGTRLTVL.

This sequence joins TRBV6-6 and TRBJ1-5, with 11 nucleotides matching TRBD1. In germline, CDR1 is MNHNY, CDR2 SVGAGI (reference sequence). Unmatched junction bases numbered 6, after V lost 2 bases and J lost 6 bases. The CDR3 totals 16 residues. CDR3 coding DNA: TGTGCCAGCAGTTACACAGGACAGGGGGCTGGTCAGCCCCAGCATTTT. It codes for CASSYTGQGAGQPQHF.

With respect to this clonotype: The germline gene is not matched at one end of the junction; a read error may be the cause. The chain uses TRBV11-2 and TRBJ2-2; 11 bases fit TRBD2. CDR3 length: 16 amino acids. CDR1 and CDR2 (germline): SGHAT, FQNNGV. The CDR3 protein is CASSLLTSGAGREPFF. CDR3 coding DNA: TGTGCCAGCAGCCTACTGACTAGCGGGGCAGGGAGGGAGCCGTTTTTT.

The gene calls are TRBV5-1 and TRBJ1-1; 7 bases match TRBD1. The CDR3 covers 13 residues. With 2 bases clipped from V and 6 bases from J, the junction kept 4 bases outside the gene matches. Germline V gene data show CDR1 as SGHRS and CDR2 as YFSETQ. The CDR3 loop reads CASSLQGSSEAFF. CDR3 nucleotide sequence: TGCGCCAGCAGCTTACAGGGGAGCTCTGAAGCTTTCTTT.

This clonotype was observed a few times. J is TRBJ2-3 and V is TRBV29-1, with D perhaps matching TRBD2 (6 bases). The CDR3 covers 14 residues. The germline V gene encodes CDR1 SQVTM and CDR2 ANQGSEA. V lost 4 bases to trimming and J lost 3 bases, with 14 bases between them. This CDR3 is CSVVRRGRTDTQYF. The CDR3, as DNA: TGCAGCGTTGTCCGGCGGGGAAGGACAGATACGCAGTATTTT.

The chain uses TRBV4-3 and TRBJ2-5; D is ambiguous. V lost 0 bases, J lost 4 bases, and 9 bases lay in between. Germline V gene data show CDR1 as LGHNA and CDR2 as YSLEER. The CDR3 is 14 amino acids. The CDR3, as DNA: TGCGCCAGCAGCCAAGATCTGGGCGGAGAGACCCAGTACTTC. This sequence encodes CASSQDLGGETQYF.

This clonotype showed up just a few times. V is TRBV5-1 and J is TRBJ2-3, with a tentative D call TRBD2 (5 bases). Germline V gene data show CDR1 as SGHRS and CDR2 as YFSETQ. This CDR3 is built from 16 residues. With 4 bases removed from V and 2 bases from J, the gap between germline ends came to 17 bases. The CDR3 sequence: CASSDGLKTSTDTQYF. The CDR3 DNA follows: TGCGCCAGCAGCGACGGACTGAAGACCTCCACAGATACGCAGTATTTT.

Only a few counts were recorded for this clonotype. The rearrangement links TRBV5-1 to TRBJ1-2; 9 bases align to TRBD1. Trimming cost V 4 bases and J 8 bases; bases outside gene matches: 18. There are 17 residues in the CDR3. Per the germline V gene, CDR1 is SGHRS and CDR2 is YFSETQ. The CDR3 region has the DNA TGCGCCAGCAGCCCCACAAATCGAGGGACAGGGTTTGGCGGCTACACCTTC. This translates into CASSPTNRGTGFGGYTF. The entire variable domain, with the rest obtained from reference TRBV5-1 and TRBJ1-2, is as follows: KAGVTQTPRYLIKTRGQQVTLSCSPISGHRSVSWYQQTPGQGLQFLFEYFSETQRNKGNFPGRFSGRQFSNSRSEMNVSTLELGDSALYLCASSPTNRGTGFGGYTFGSGTRLTVV.

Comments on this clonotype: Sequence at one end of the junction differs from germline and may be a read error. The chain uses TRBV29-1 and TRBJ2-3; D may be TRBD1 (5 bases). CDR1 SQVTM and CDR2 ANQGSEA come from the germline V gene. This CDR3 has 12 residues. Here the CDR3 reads CSVEVVTDAQYF. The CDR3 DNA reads TGCAGCGTTGAGGTAGTGACAGATGCGCAGTATTTT.